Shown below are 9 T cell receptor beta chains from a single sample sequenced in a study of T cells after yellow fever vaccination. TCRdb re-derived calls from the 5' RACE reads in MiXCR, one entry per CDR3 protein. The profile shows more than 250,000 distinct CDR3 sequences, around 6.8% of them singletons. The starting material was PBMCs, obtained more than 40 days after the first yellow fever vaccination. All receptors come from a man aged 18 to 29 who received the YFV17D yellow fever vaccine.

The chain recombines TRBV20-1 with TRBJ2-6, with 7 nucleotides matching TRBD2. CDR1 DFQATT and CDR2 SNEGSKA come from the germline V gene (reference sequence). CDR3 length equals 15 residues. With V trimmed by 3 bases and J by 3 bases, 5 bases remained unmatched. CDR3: CSARDPGGGANVLTF. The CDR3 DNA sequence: TGCAGTGCTAGGGACCCGGGGGGTGGGGCCAACGTCCTGACTTTC.

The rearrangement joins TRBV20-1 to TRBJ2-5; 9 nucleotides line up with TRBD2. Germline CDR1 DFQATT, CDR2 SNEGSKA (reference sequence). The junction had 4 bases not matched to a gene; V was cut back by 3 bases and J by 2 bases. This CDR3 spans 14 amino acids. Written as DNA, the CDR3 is TGCAGTGCTAGTCGGCGGGGGGGACAAGAGACCCAGTACTTC. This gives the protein CSASRRGGQETQYF.

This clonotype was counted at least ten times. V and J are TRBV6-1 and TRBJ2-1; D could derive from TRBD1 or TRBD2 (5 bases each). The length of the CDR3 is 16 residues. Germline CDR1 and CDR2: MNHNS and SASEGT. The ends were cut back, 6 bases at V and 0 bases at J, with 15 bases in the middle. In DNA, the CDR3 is TGTGCCAGCAGGGGGGACGGATCCCACTCCTACAATGAGCAGTTCTTC. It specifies CASRGDGSHSYNEQFF.

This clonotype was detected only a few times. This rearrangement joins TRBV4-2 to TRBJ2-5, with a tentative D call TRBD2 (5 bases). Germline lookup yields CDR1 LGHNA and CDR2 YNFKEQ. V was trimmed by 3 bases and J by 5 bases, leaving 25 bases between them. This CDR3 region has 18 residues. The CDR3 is CASSQEPIGPAWEETQYF. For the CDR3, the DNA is TGTGCCAGCAGCCAGGAACCCATTGGGCCAGCATGGGAGGAGACCCAGTACTTC.

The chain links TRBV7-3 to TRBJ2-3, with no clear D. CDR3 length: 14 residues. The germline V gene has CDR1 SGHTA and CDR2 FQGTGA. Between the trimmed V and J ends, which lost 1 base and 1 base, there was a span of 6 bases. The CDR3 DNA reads TGTGCCAGCAGCTTAAGGTCCGGCACAGATACGCAGTATTTT. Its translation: CASSLRSGTDTQYF.

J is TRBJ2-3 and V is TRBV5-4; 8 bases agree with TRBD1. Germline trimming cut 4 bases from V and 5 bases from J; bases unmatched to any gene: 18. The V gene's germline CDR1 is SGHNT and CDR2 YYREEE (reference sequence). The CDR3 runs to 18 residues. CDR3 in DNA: TGTGCCAGCAGCACTCCGGGACAGGTTTATAGGGGGGTAGATACGCAGTATTTT. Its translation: CASSTPGQVYRGVDTQYF.

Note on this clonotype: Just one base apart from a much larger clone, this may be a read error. Written as DNA, the CDR3 is TGCGCCAGCAGCACTAGGTGGGAGACTAGCGTAACCGGGGAGCTGTCTTTT. It specifies CASSTRWETSVTGELSF. The genes are TRBV4-3 and TRBJ2-2; TRBD2 aligns across 8 bases. The CDR3 contains 17 residues. CDR1 is LGHNA, CDR2 YSLEER, per germline.

DNA for the CDR3: TGTGCCAGTAGTACACCCGGGACAGGGTTATACGAGCAGTACTTC. This encodes CASSTPGTGLYEQYF. This chain uses TRBV19 with TRBJ2-7; 9 bases map to TRBD1. Per the germline V gene, CDR1 is LNHDA and CDR2 is SQIVND (reference sequence). This CDR3 has 15 amino acids. The J segment lost 4 bases and the V segment lost 4 bases, leaving 8 bases of the junction unmatched.

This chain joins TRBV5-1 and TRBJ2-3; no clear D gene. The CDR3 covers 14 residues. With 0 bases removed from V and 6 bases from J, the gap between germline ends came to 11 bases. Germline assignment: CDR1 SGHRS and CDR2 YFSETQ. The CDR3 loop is CASSLGMAPDTQYF. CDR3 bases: TGCGCCAGCAGCTTGGGGATGGCGCCGGATACGCAGTATTTT.